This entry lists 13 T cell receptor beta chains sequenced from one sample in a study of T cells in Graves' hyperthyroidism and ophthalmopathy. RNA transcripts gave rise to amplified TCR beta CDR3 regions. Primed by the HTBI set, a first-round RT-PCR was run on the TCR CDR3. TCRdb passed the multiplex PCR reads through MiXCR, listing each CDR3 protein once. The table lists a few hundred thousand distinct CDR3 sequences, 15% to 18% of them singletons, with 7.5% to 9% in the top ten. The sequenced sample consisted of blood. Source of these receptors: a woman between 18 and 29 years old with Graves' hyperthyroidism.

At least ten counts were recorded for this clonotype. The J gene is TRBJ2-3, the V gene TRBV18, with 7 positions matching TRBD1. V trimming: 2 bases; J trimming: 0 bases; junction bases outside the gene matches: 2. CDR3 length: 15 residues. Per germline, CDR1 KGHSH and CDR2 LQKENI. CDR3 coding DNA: TGTGCCAGCTCACCATGGGACAGTAGCACAGATACGCAGTATTTT. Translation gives CASSPWDSSTDTQYF.

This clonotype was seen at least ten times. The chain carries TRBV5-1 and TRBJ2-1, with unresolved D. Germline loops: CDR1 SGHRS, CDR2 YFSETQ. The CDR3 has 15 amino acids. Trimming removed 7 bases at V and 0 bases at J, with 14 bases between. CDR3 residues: CASRRVGSSYNEQFF. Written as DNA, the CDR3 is TGCGCCAGCCGCCGAGTGGGAAGCTCCTACAATGAGCAGTTCTTC.

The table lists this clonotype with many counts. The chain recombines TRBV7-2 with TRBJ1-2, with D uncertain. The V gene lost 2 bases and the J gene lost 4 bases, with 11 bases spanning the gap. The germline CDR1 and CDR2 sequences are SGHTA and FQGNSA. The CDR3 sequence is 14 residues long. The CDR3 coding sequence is TGTGCCAGCAGCTTACAGTCGGCTGTCTATGGCTACACCTTC. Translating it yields CASSLQSAVYGYTF.

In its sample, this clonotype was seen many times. The CDR3 region has the DNA TGTGCCAGCAGTTCTCTTATGACTAGGACCACAGATACGCAGTATTTT. Amino acid sequence: CASSSLMTRTTDTQYF. This chain joins TRBV28 and TRBJ2-3; perhaps TRBD2 as D (6 bases). Trimming shortened V by 4 bases and J by 2 bases, and 16 bases separated the two germline ends. This CDR3 contains 16 residues. Germline V gene lookup returns CDR1 MDHEN and CDR2 SYDVKM.

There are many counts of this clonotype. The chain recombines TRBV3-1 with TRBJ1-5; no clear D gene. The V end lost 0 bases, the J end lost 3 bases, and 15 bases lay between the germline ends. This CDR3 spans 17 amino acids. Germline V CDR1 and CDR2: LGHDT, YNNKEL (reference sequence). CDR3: CASSQEPFPAFNQPQHF. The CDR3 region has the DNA TGTGCCAGCAGCCAAGAACCATTTCCGGCTTTCAATCAGCCCCAGCATTTT.

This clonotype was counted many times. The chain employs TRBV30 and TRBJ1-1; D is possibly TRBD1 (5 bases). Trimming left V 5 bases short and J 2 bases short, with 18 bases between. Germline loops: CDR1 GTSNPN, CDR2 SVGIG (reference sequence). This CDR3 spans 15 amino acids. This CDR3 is CAWSPGIGSNTEAFF. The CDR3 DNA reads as TGTGCCTGGTCCCCAGGGATCGGGAGTAACACTGAAGCTTTCTTT.

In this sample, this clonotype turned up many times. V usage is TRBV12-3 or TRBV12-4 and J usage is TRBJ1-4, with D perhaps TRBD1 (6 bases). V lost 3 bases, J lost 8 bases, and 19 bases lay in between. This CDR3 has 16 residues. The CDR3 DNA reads TGTGCCAGCAGTTTCGGGGGAGCAGGGGCCGGGGAAAAACTGTTTTTT. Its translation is CASSFGGAGAGEKLFF.

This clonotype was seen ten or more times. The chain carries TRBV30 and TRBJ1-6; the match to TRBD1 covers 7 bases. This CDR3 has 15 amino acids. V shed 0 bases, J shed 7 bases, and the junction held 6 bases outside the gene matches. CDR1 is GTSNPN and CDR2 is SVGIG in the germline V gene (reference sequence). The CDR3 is CAWSVRDRINSPLHF. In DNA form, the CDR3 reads TGTGCCTGGAGTGTACGGGACAGAATAAATTCACCCCTCCACTTT. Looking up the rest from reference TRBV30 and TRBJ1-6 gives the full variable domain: SQTIHQWPATLVQPVGSPLSLECTVEGTSNPNLYWYRQAAGRGLQLLFYSVGIGQISSEVPQNLSASRPQDRQFILSSKKLLLSDSGFYLCAWSVRDRINSPLHFGNGTRLTVT.

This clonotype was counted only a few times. CDR3 region: CASSDHTQYEQYF. The DNA for the CDR3 is TGTGCCAGCAGTGACCACACTCAATACGAGCAGTACTTC. V usage is TRBV6-1 and J usage is TRBJ2-7; D unclear. The V gene's germline CDR1 is MNHNS and CDR2 SASEGT. This CDR3 has 13 residues. The germline V and J ends were trimmed by 3 bases and 4 bases, with 10 bases remaining between them.

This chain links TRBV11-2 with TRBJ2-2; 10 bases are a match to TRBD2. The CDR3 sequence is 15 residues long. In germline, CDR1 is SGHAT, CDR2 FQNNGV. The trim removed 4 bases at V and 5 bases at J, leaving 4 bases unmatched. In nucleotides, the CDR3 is TGTGCCAGCAGCTCGCTAGCGGGGGAAACCGGGGAGCTGTTTTTT. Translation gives CASSSLAGETGELFF.

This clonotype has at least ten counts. The CDR3 protein is CASSFEAAGGTEAFF. CDR3 bases: TGTGCCAGCAGCTTTGAGGCCGCGGGGGGCACTGAAGCTTTCTTT. This chain connects TRBV13 to TRBJ1-1; a possible D gene is TRBD1 (5 bases). Germline CDR1 and CDR2: PRHDT and FYEKMQ (reference sequence). The ends were cut back, 3 bases at V and 4 bases at J, with 15 bases in the middle. This CDR3 has 15 amino acids.

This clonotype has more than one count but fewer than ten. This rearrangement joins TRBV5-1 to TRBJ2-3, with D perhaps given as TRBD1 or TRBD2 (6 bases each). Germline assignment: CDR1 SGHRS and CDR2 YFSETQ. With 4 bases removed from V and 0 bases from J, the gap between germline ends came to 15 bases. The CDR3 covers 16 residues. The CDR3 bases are TGCGCCAGCAGCCCCCAGGGGCTAGCGAGCACAGATACGCAGTATTTT. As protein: CASSPQGLASTDTQYF.

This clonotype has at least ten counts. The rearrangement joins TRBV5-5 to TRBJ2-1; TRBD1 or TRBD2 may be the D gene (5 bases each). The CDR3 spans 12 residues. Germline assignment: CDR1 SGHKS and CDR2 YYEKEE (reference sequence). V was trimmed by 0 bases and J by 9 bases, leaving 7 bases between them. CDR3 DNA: TGTGCCAGCAGCTTGGGGGGGTTTGAGCAGTTCTTC. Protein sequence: CASSLGGFEQFF.